This note documents a single T cell receptor beta chain sequence. Its target is not known. V lost 2 bases and J lost 4, with 6 bases in between. This CDR3 is 13 amino acids long. From germline, CDR1 is KGHSH and CDR2 LQKENI. The sample is drawn from a study of cytomegalovirus exposure and HLA in healthy donors. Across the whole study: Earlier sequencing of 150 million to 200 million T cells yielded nearly 120 million unique TCR beta sequences.

Study results and caveats: A link between a missense DCLRE1C variant and TCR beta V- and J-gene trimming emerged from a later analysis. Reports indicated that the classifier achieved high specificity and sensitivity in diagnosing cytomegalovirus status.

The PCR made use of 60 Vbeta and 13 Jbeta primers. Original analysis: It was a later analysis that counted about 80 million unique TCR beta chains, of which some 9.9 million were shared. Profiled with immunoSEQ multiplex PCR; TCRdb holds only in-frame clones, not every one. V, J and clone size were drawn from that table, and D and trimming were deduced from the DNA. The sample shows some 70,000 clones, around 77% of them seen only once. The chain couples TRBV18 to TRBJ2-1; D is unclear. The sequencing input was PBMCs. This clonotype originated in a male donor in good health and CMV-seropositive. The CDR3 spells CASSPTSYNEQFF. In DNA form, the CDR3 reads TGTGCCAGCTCACCAACAAGTTACAATGAGCAGTTCTTC.